Described below is a single T cell receptor (beta chain) sequence and its context. The target of this receptor is not known. No qualities accompany the bases; no much larger clone lies one base away. Moderately to severely active disease, a Clinical Activity Score of at least 3, a NOSPECS grade of at least 4, and a duration under 3 months were present in ophthalmopathy patients. Any patient with an uncontrolled infection, another autoimmune disease, pregnancy or lactation was excluded. Diagnoses relied on clinical symptoms, serum thyroxine and TRAb, thyroid ultrasound and orbital computed tomography. PBMCs were separated from around 9.1 ml of fresh peripheral blood using Ficoll-Paque density gradient centrifugation. Trizol reagent was used to extract total RNA, and RNA quality was then checked on an Agilent 2100 Bioanalyzer. The data belong to a study of T cells in Graves' hyperthyroidism and ophthalmopathy (dated by TCRdb to the late 2010s). With respect to the entire study: Peripheral blood samples were taken at initial diagnosis, before any treatment was given. The approximately 100 discovery patients were divided at random into training and test sets in a 7:3 ratio. Prospective prediction of ophthalmopathy was tested in an independent validation cohort of 18 to 20 hyperthyroidism patients and approximately 17 patients who later progressed to ophthalmopathy. In six Graves' hyperthyroidism patients, the study also compared T-cell repertoires from thyroid tissue with T-cell repertoires from blood. The paper describes TCR Vbeta CDR3 sequencing of 135 peripheral blood samples, made up of some 42 ophthalmopathy patients, more than 70 hyperthyroidism patients and some 17 progressor patients. Following sampling, methimazole starting at 30 mg daily was given to hyperthyroidism patients, and high-dose intravenous methylprednisolone was given to ophthalmopathy patients. To identify distinguishing TCR V-J signatures, a discovery cohort of around 100 patients was used, comprising some 45 with Graves' ophthalmopathy and about 59 with stable Graves' hyperthyroidism.

For CDR1 and CDR2, the germline V gene lists SNHLY and FYNNEI. The CDR3 runs 18 amino acids, cysteine and phenylalanine included. CDR3 DNA is the only sequence kept; it has 54 bases, read in frame from the first base. The V end gives up 1 base and the J end 8 bases, leaving 11 bases in the junction not matched to a gene. The TCR beta CDR3 regions were amplified from the RNA transcripts. The TCR CDR3 was subjected to a first round of RT-PCR using the HTBI primer set and the Qiagen OneStep RT-PCR kit. The libraries were constructed in a second round of multiplex PCR and then size-selected and purified. Paired-end sequencing of the libraries was performed with 100 bp reads on an Illumina HiSeq2000. Per the original workflow: SOAPnuke was used to process the raw data, throwing out any read that contained adapters or uncalled bases, had a mean Phred below 15, or lacked an exact constant-primer or identifier match. COPE v1.2.5 was used to merge high-quality paired reads, and clonotypes were defined as unique nucleotide sequences. Clonotypes were aligned to IMGT TRBV, TRBD and TRBJ reference segments using MiTCR v1.1. Only V-J combinations with frequency above 0.0001, covering about 99% of repertoires, were analysed. The TCS score was defined as the ratio of F50 (clonal expansion) to E x V (chaos), calculated using BLOSUM62-based TCRdist between CDR3 peptides within each V-J. Welch's t-statistics and random forest reduced fewer than 550 V-J features to 13, which were used in a naive Bayes classifier (R e1071). TCRdb took the public reads, trimmed them with fastp at Q25, ran MiXCR for clone calling and kept in-frame beta chains. Identical CDR3 proteins give one entry, which carries the most common genes and DNA. The V and J calls come from TCRdb's annotation, not from the publication. The sample yields about 260,000 distinct CDR3 sequences; approximately 16% were counted once. Around 30% of the sample goes to the ten largest clones.

Beyond this particular receptor, the publication reports: In validation, the model predicted progression to ophthalmopathy a median of approximately 6.6 months before onset, with about 67% sensitivity and around 76% specificity. No statistical method was used to set the sample size in advance, and investigators knew the group allocation. Blood samples also contained most of the expanded thyroid clonotypes (frequency above 0.001), which suggests that blood repertoires may reflect thyroid immune responses. A model built on a 13 V-J signature distinguished ophthalmopathy from stable hyperthyroidism, reaching around 88% sensitivity and about 81% specificity in cross-validation and 80%/75% in testing.

Sequenced sample: blood. Rearrangement joined TRBV2 to TRBJ2-1, with 13 bases aligning to TRBD2. The TCR sequence derives from a woman under 30 with Graves' ophthalmopathy. The DNA is TGTGCCAGCAGTGAAGTCCCACCCTCGACTAGCGGGAGGTATGAGCAGTTCTTC. This yields the protein CASSEVPPSTSGRYEQFF. Joined to the reference TRBV2 and TRBJ2-1 proteins, this CDR3 gives the full variable domain: EPEVTQTPSHQVTQMGQEVILRCVPISNHLYFYWYRQILGQKVEFLVSFYNNEISEKSEIFDDQFSVERPDGSNFTLKIRSTKLEDSAMYFCASSEVPPSTSGRYEQFFGPGTRLTVL.